This entry concerns a single T cell receptor (beta chain). Cohorts were determined from participant-reported clinical history. V trimming: 5 bases; J trimming: 5 bases; junction bases outside the gene matches: 14. From germline, CDR1 is MNHEY and CDR2 SMNVEV (reference sequence). The CDR3 is made up of 17 amino acids. Original handling: Amplification from reference gene primers served as the basis for estimated nucleated cell counts. Assay: immunoSEQ multiplex PCR; the TCRdb copy retains only in-frame clones and omits some. V and J calls and clone size are given by that table; D and trimming were obtained from the DNA. Of approximately 300,000 clones in the sample, over 85% were seen once. The data are from a study of blood T cell repertoires in COVID-19.

The clonotype comes from a man aged 55 to 70 who had recovered from COVID-19. This chain uses TRBV27 with TRBJ2-5; 10 nucleotides agree with TRBD1. Sequenced sample: PBMCs or T cells enriched from blood (not recorded which). The CDR3 here is CASSPYTGTGAGETQYF. CDR3 bases: TGTGCCAGCAGTCCATATACCGGGACAGGGGCAGGGGAGACCCAGTACTTC.